This T cell receptor (beta chain) was obtained from a study of regulatory T cells in long-lasting Graves disease. Study observations and caveats: There were preferences for TRBV28, TRBJ1-2 and TRBJ2-5 in persistent disease.

CDR3 regions were amplified by Arm-PCR using iRepertoire HTBI primers to build TCR beta libraries. TCRdb re-analysed the multiplex PCR reads in MiXCR, keeping a single row per CDR3 protein. Of about 240,000 distinct CDR3 sequences listed, 20% to 25% are singletons. V dropped 8 bases and J dropped 0 bases, with 10 bases sitting between them. Per the germline V gene, CDR1 is MNHEY and CDR2 is SVGEGT. This CDR3 contains 14 residues. Regarding time point: newly diagnosed GD, antithyroid drugs for less than 3 months. With RNA extracted from PBMCs as input, the TCR library was made. This clonotype was observed a few times. What it binds is not known.

The TCR originated in a female donor with Graves disease. The source material was peripheral blood mononuclear cells (PBMCs), sampled at new diagnosis, from a patient treated with antithyroid drugs. V usage is TRBV6-2 or TRBV6-3 and J usage is TRBJ1-4; D not resolved. This CDR3 is CASEEPATNEKLFF. CDR3 bases: TGTGCCAGCGAAGAGCCTGCAACTAATGAAAAACTGTTTTTT.